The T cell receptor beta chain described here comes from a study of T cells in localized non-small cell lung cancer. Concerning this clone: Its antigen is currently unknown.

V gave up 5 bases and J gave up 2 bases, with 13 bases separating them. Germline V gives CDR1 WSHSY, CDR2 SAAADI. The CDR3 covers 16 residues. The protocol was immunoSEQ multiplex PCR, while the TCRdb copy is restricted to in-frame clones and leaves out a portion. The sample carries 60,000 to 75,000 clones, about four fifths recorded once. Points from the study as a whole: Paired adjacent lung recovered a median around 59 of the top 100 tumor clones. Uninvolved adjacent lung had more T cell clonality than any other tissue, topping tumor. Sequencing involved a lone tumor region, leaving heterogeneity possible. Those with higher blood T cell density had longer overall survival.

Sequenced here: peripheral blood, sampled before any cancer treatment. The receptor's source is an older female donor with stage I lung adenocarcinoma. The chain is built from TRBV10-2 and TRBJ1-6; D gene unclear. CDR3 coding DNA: TGCGCCAGCAGTTCAGAGATTACTACCTATAATTCACCCCTCCACTTT. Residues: CASSSEITTYNSPLHF.